This T cell receptor (beta chain) was observed in a study of T cell repertoires in cytomegalovirus infection. For the study at large: CMV epitopes used comprised recently identified HLA-C-restricted ones and well-studied HLA-B-restricted ones.

Each CDR3 protein gets one entry after TCRdb re-called the reads with MiXCR. Altogether roughly 500,000 distinct CDR3 sequences are present, under 55% being singletons, with the ten largest covering roughly two fifths. Points on this clonotype: What it recognizes is unknown.

V lost 3 bases and J 7 bases, leaving 13 bases between the germline ends. Germline V gene lookup returns CDR1 SGHDT and CDR2 YYEEEE. This CDR3 spans 13 amino acids. The chain links TRBV5-6 to TRBJ2-5; a possible D gene is TRBD2 (5 bases). This TCR was sampled from a human donor in good health (CMV status not recorded). Some clones in this sample may be carry-over from other donors' samples. This material consisted of cultured PBMCs, taken from culture after CMV antigen stimulation. The CDR3 protein is CASSSVDAGTQYF. DNA of the CDR3: TGTGCCAGCAGCTCCGTTGACGCGGGGACCCAGTACTTC.